The clone carrying this T cell receptor (beta chain) was recorded many times. This CDR3 has 13 residues. Germline CDR1 is SGHTA and CDR2 is FQGTGA. V gave up 5 bases and J gave up 5 bases; unmatched junction bases: 5. TCRdb redid the calling of the RT-PCR reads with MiXCR, one entry per CDR3 protein. The table shows around 700,000 distinct CDR3 sequences, with approximately 15% occurring only once. The rearrangement uses TRBV7-3 and TRBJ1-2; 7 nucleotides agree with TRBD1. The receptor was isolated from a female donor in good health, serving as a healthy control. The sample was memory CD4+ T cells from blood. CDR3 loop: CASSAQTGYGYTF. As DNA, the CDR3 is TGTGCCAGCAGCGCCCAGACAGGGTATGGCTACACCTTC. The full variable domain, rest sourced from reference TRBV7-3 and TRBJ1-2, is GAGVSQTPSNKVTEKGKYVELRCDPISGHTALYWYRQSLGQGPEFLIYFQGTGAADDSGLPNDRFFAVRPEGSVSTLKIQRTERGDSAVYLCASSAQTGYGYTFGSGTRLTVV.